This entry lists 15 T cell receptor beta chains sequenced from one sample in a study of T cells after yellow fever vaccination. TCRdb used MiXCR to reprocess the 5' RACE reads, holding one entry per CDR3 protein. The sample lists roughly 340,000 distinct CDR3 sequences; approximately 9% were seen once. Material: PBMCs, obtained on the day of the first yellow fever vaccination. These TCRs come from a man aged 18-30 years who received the YFV17D yellow fever vaccine.

The chain joins TRBV20-1 to TRBJ1-1; D gene ambiguous. Between the trimmed V and J ends, which lost 0 bases and 1 base, there was a span of 12 bases. The CDR3 extends over 15 amino acids. In germline, CDR1 is DFQATT, CDR2 SNEGSKA (reference sequence). CDR3 amino acids: CSARDNRRTNTEAFF. The CDR3 nucleotides read TGCAGTGCTAGAGATAACAGACGGACGAACACTGAAGCTTTCTTT.

The chain links TRBV4-3 to TRBJ1-1, with D unclear. Deletions cut 1 base from V and 2 bases from J, with 8 bases between. The CDR3 has 14 residues. Germline CDR1 and CDR2: LGHNA and YSLEER. In DNA form, the CDR3 reads TGCGCCAGCAGCCAAGTTCAGGCCAACACTGAAGCTTTCTTT. It yields the protein CASSQVQANTEAFF.

Only a few counts were recorded for this clonotype. J is TRBJ1-6 and V is TRBV28; unclear D gene. CDR1 MDHEN and CDR2 SYDVKM come from the germline V gene. V was pared by 1 base and J by 0 bases, with 7 bases between. This CDR3 region has 16 residues. CDR3 in DNA: TGTGCCAGCAGTTTATTGGTGAGCTCCTATAATTCACCCCTCCACTTT. Encoded protein: CASSLLVSSYNSPLHF.

The gene calls are TRBV27 and TRBJ1-5; 9 bases map to TRBD1. The V gene's germline CDR1 is MNHEY and CDR2 SMNVEV (reference sequence). The CDR3 sequence is 14 residues long. After removal of 6 bases from V and 7 bases from J, the junction contained 7 bases not matched to a gene. CDR3 amino acids: CASSRTGDSQPQHF. The CDR3 nucleotides read TGTGCCAGCAGCCGGACAGGGGACAGCCAGCCCCAGCATTTT.

In its sample, this clonotype was seen a few times. V usage is TRBV25-1 and J usage is TRBJ2-4; D is perhaps TRBD1 or TRBD2 (5 bases each). Trimming took 4 bases from V and 0 from J, leaving 13 bases between them. There are 16 residues in the CDR3. Germline V CDR1 and CDR2: MGHDK, SYGVNS. CDR3 protein: CASSASGALAKNIQYF. The CDR3 DNA is TGTGCCAGCAGTGCTTCCGGGGCCTTAGCCAAAAACATTCAGTACTTC.

Only a few counts were recorded for this clonotype. This chain joins TRBV7-2 and TRBJ2-3, with D perhaps TRBD1 (7 bases). The CDR3 has 16 residues. Looked up from germline, CDR1 is SGHTA and CDR2 is FQGNSA. V was shortened by 3 bases and J by 3 bases, with 16 bases between the two germline ends. The CDR3 protein is CASSFRGASWTDTQYF. DNA of the CDR3: TGTGCCAGCAGCTTCAGGGGGGCCTCTTGGACAGATACGCAGTATTTT.

This clonotype came up a few times. This chain joins TRBV18 and TRBJ1-1; D might be TRBD1 (5 bases). V was cut by 3 bases and J by 0 bases, with 8 bases left in between. Per germline, CDR1 KGHSH and CDR2 LQKENI. The CDR3 consists of 14 residues. CDR3 residues: CASSPRRVNTEAFF. The CDR3 nucleotides are TGTGCCAGCTCACCCCGCAGGGTGAACACTGAAGCTTTCTTT.

This clonotype was found many times. The chain employs TRBV29-1 and TRBJ1-2; D is ambiguous. There are 12 residues in the CDR3. Germline loops: CDR1 SQVTM, CDR2 ANQGSEA. Trimming took 1 base from V and 11 from J, leaving 14 bases between them. The CDR3 here is CSVEGRQDYYTF. CDR3 DNA: TGCAGCGTTGAAGGAAGGCAGGATTATTACACCTTC.

To note about this clonotype: The junction departs from germline at one end; a sequencing error may be responsible. The V and J genes are TRBV3-1 and TRBJ2-5, with D possibly called TRBD1 or TRBD2 (6 bases each). The CDR3 is made up of 15 amino acids. Germline V gene data show CDR1 as LGHDT and CDR2 as YNNKEL (reference sequence). The CDR3 reads CANSSRGQNQETQYF. The CDR3 DNA sequence: TGTGCCAACAGCTCTCGGGGGCAGAACCAAGAGACCCAGTACTTC.

V gene TRBV20-1 combines with J gene TRBJ2-1, with D uncertain. The CDR3 consists of 14 residues. Trimming cost V 3 bases and J 0 bases, with 9 bases left between them. Germline values: CDR1 DFQATT, CDR2 SNEGSKA (reference sequence). In nucleotides, the CDR3 is TGCAGTGCTAGGAAGCCGCCCTCCTACAATGAGCAGTTCTTC. Translated: CSARKPPSYNEQFF.

This clonotype was recorded a few times. The chain combines TRBV5-1 with TRBJ2-5; TRBD1 or TRBD2 may be the D gene (5 bases each). V dropped 0 bases and J dropped 0 bases, with 12 bases sitting between them. In germline, CDR1 is SGHRS, CDR2 YFSETQ. CDR3 length: 16 amino acids. The CDR3 nucleotides read TGCGCCAGCAGCTTGGTGGGGACCGGAAACCAAGAGACCCAGTACTTC. Translating it yields CASSLVGTGNQETQYF.

This clonotype was counted a few times. This chain links TRBV5-4 with TRBJ1-3; 10 positions agree with TRBD1. V shed 1 base and J 0 bases; nucleotides not matched to a gene: 19. The CDR3 loop spans 22 amino acids. The V gene's germline CDR1 is SGHNT and CDR2 YYREEE (reference sequence). Here the CDR3 DNA reads TGTGCCAGCAGCTTGCTGGGTCCGGGACAGGGGATCCTGCCCCGCTCTGGAAACACCATATATTTT. Translation gives CASSLLGPGQGILPRSGNTIYF.

This clonotype was found a few times. The chain is built from TRBV20-1 and TRBJ2-3; TRBD1 is a possible D gene (5 bases). The CDR3 length is 18 residues. V lost 1 base, J lost 3 bases, and 23 bases lay in between. CDR1 and CDR2 (germline): DFQATT, SNEGSKA (reference sequence). Written as DNA, the CDR3 is TGCAGTGCTAGAGCCCAGGGTAACCTCGGCCCATATACAGATACGCAGTATTTT. Translated, it gives CSARAQGNLGPYTDTQYF.

This clonotype was recorded a few times. V and J are TRBV7-6 and TRBJ2-5; 7 nucleotides align to TRBD1. CDR1 is SGHVS and CDR2 is FNYEAQ in the germline V gene. Trimming cost V 3 bases and J 4 bases; bases outside gene matches: 11. This CDR3 has 16 amino acids. The CDR3, as DNA: TGTGCCAGCAGCTTGTTAGCAGGGGGTGGTCGAGAGACCCAGTACTTC. It encodes CASSLLAGGGRETQYF.

The chain has TRBV5-1 and TRBJ1-6; weak D call: TRBD1 (6 bases). This CDR3 is 17 amino acids long. Trimming removed 4 bases at V and 0 bases at J, with 14 bases between. Germline loops: CDR1 SGHRS, CDR2 YFSETQ. The CDR3 protein is CASSGGRGSSYNSPLHF. CDR3 DNA sequence: TGCGCCAGCAGCGGGGGCCGAGGGAGCTCCTATAATTCACCCCTCCACTTT.